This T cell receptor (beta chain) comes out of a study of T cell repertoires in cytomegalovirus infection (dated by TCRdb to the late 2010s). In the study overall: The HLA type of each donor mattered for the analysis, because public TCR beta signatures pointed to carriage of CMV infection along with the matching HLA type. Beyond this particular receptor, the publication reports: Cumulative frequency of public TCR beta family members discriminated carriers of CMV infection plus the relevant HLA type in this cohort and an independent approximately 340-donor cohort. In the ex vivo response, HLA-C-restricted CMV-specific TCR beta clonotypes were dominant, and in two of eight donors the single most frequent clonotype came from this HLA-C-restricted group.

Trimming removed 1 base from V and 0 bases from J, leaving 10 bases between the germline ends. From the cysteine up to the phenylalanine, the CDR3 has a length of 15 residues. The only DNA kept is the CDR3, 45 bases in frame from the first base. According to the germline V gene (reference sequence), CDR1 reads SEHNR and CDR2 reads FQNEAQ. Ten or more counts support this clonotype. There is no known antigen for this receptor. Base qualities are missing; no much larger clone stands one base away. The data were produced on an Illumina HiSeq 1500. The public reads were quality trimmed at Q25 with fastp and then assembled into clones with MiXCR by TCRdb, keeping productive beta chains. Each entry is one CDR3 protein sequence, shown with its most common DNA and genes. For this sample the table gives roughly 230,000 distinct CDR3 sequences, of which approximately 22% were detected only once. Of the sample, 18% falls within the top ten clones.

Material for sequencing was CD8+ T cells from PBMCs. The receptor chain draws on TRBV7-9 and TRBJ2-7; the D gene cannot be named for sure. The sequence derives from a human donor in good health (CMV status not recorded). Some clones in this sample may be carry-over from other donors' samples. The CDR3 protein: CASSLVTSSSYEQYF. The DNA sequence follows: TGTGCCAGCAGCTTAGTCACCTCGAGCTCCTACGAGCAGTACTTC.